The 6 T cell receptor beta chains reported below all come from one sample, sequenced in a study of response to subunit inactivated influenza vaccine. Via MiXCR, TCRdb re-called the RT-PCR reads, giving one row per CDR3 protein. The repertoire includes 710,000 or so distinct CDR3 sequences, about 15% of them detected once, and 11% sits in the top ten. The input for sequencing was PBMCs from blood, taken 11 to 12 days after vaccination. The source is a man in his fifties or sixties who received an inactivated influenza vaccine.

This chain uses TRBV7-9 with TRBJ2-1; D gene uncertain. Germline V CDR1 and CDR2: SEHNR, FQNEAQ (reference sequence). The length of the CDR3 is 16 residues. The ends were cut back, 5 bases at V and 0 bases at J, with 14 bases in the middle. The chain's CDR3 is CASSAVGHYSYNEQFF. The CDR3 nucleotides read TGTGCCAGCAGCGCGGTTGGCCATTACTCCTACAATGAGCAGTTCTTC.

The genes are TRBV6-2 or TRBV6-3 and TRBJ2-2; the D gene is possibly TRBD2 (5 bases). V shed 1 base and J shed 2 bases, with 8 bases lying between them. Per germline, CDR1 MNHEY and CDR2 SVGEGT. The CDR3 loop spans 15 amino acids. CDR3 in DNA: TGTGCCAGCAGTTACTTTGGACTCAACACCGGGGAGCTGTTTTTT. It specifies CASSYFGLNTGELFF.

This clonotype was seen a handful of times. The CDR3 DNA sequence: TGTGCCAGCAGTCCACTAGCGGGAGGGCCGAACGGGGTCAATGAGCAGTTCTTC. Translation gives CASSPLAGGPNGVNEQFF. V and J are TRBV28 and TRBJ2-1; 13 bases line up with TRBD2. The CDR3 covers 18 residues. Germline V CDR1 and CDR2: MDHEN, SYDVKM. The V gene end was trimmed by 5 bases and the J gene end by 6 bases; junction bases not matched to a gene: 13.

This clonotype was seen only a few times. This chain joins TRBV10-3 and TRBJ1-1; no clear D. The CDR3 totals 15 residues. Germline V gene sequence: CDR1 ENHRY, CDR2 SYGVKD. V gave up 0 bases and J gave up 0 bases, with 8 bases separating them. CDR3 residues: CAISESAGMNTEAFF. DNA of the CDR3: TGTGCCATCAGTGAGTCTGCGGGGATGAACACTGAAGCTTTCTTT.

The rearrangement joins TRBV6-2 or TRBV6-3 to TRBJ2-7, with TRBD2 identical over 10 bases. Germline V gene data show CDR1 as MNHEY and CDR2 as SVGEGT. This CDR3 comprises 15 residues. Losses at the gene ends were 7 bases for V and 3 bases for J; bases not matched to a gene: 9. The CDR3 bases are TGTGCCAGCAACCCCAGACTAGCGGGTCTCTACGAGCAGTACTTC. Protein sequence: CASNPRLAGLYEQYF.

There are many counts of this clonotype. V usage is TRBV12-3 or TRBV12-4 and J usage is TRBJ2-1; D is unresolved. The V and J ends lost 4 bases and 3 bases respectively, with 1 base between them. There are 11 residues in the CDR3. The CDR3: CASSYYNEQFF. The CDR3, as DNA: TGTGCCAGCAGTTACTACAATGAGCAGTTCTTC.